What follows are 18 T cell receptor beta chains derived from one specimen sequenced in a study of blood T cell repertoires in COVID-19. Produced via immunoSEQ multiplex PCR; TCRdb's table is partial and in-frame only. The sample lists 320,000 or so clones; 85% were seen once. Sequenced sample: PBMCs or T cells enriched from blood (not recorded which). The receptor set was obtained from a young woman who had been exposed to COVID-19.

Comments on this clone: Other DNA sequences in the same sample also yield this CDR3. The CDR3 nucleotides are TGTGCCAGCACTGGTTCCTATAATTCACCCCTCCACTTT. Its translation is CASTGSYNSPLHF. The chain has TRBV19 and TRBJ1-6; D ambiguous. The germline gives CDR1 LNHDA, CDR2 SQIVND (reference sequence). Trimming shortened V by 9 bases and J by 1 base, and 7 bases separated the two germline ends. CDR3 size: 13 residues.

The V gene is TRBV2, the J gene TRBJ2-1, with 10 bases identical to TRBD1. The trim removed 4 bases at V and 7 bases at J, leaving 22 bases unmatched. CDR1 is SNHLY, CDR2 FYNNEI, per germline. This CDR3 comprises 20 residues. CDR3 sequence: CASSGAGTGVGLGSLNEQFF. CDR3 coding DNA: TGTGCCAGCAGTGGTGCCGGGACAGGGGTGGGACTGGGATCTCTGAATGAGCAGTTCTTC.

This chain links TRBV30 with TRBJ1-4; D is possibly TRBD1 (5 bases). The CDR3 is 12 amino acids. The germline V gene has CDR1 GTSNPN and CDR2 SVGIG (reference sequence). V lost 2 bases to trimming and J lost 12 bases, with 13 bases between them. The CDR3 nucleotides read TGTGCCTGGAGTCGGGGGAATAGAGAACTGTTTTTT. This sequence encodes CAWSRGNRELFF. The variable domain in full, with the rest retrieved from reference TRBV30 and TRBJ1-4, is SQTIHQWPATLVQPVGSPLSLECTVEGTSNPNLYWYRQAAGRGLQLLFYSVGIGQISSEVPQNLSASRPQDRQFILSSKKLLLSDSGFYLCAWSRGNRELFFGSGTQLSVL.

The gene calls are TRBV7-2 and TRBJ2-1; possibly TRBD2 for D (5 bases). The CDR3 has 17 residues. V lost 1 base to trimming and J lost 3 bases, with 16 bases between them. The germline gives CDR1 SGHTA, CDR2 FQGNSA. CDR3 amino acids: CASSLGLRGGGYNEQFF. CDR3 DNA: TGTGCCAGCAGCTTAGGTTTACGCGGAGGAGGCTACAATGAGCAGTTCTTC.

This chain uses TRBV28 with TRBJ2-7; D is unresolved. V shed 8 bases and J shed 0 bases, with 11 bases lying between them. The CDR3 is 13 residues long. CDR1 and CDR2 from the germline V gene are MDHEN and SYDVKM. The chain's CDR3 is CASDNRFSYEQYF. CDR3 DNA: TGTGCCAGCGACAACCGATTCTCCTACGAGCAGTACTTC.

The rearrangement uses TRBV7-8 and TRBJ2-1; a weak D match, TRBD2 (6 bases). The CDR3 loop spans 14 amino acids. Germline CDR1 and CDR2: SGHVS and FQNEAQ. V was cut by 5 bases and J by 5 bases, with 13 bases left in between. Written as DNA, the CDR3 is TGTGCCAGCAGCCCCTCTAGCGCGAACAATGAGCAGTTCTTC. Protein sequence: CASSPSSANNEQFF.

V gene TRBV4-1 combines with J gene TRBJ1-6; D unresolved. The CDR3 runs to 11 residues. The ends were cut back, 4 bases at V and 8 bases at J, with 3 bases in the middle. The germline V gene has CDR1 MGHRA and CDR2 YSYEKL. The DNA for the CDR3 is TGCGCCAGCAGCCCTTATTCACCCCTCCACTTT. Protein product: CASSPYSPLHF.

This chain links TRBV6-5 with TRBJ2-1; weak D call: TRBD1 (6 bases). Trimming took 0 bases from V and 0 from J, leaving 9 bases between them. The CDR3 extends over 16 amino acids. Germline lookup yields CDR1 MNHEY and CDR2 SVGAGI. As DNA, the CDR3 is TGTGCCAGCAGTTACTCGTGGGACACCTCCTACAATGAGCAGTTCTTC. It codes for CASSYSWDTSYNEQFF.

The rearrangement uses TRBV28 and TRBJ1-1; D is possibly TRBD1 (6 bases). V was trimmed by 11 bases and J by 5 bases, leaving 15 bases between them. This CDR3 region has 12 residues. Germline assignment: CDR1 MDHEN and CDR2 SYDVKM. The CDR3 is CAAELRGTEAFF. In nucleotides, the CDR3 is TGTGCCGCCGAGCTTAGGGGGACTGAAGCTTTCTTT. Full variable domain (remainder filled in from reference TRBV28 and TRBJ1-1): DVKVTQSSRYLVKRTGEKVFLECVQDMDHENMFWYRQDPGLGLRLIYFSYDVKMKEKGDIPEGYSVSREKKERFSLILESASTNQTSMYLCAAELRGTEAFFGQGTRLTVV.

Written as DNA, the CDR3 is TGTGCCAGCAGCGATAGTACCACCGGGACAGGGAATGGCTACACCTTC. This encodes CASSDSTTGTGNGYTF. This chain links TRBV11-2 with TRBJ1-2; 9 nucleotides match TRBD1. The CDR3 totals 16 residues. CDR1 and CDR2 (germline): SGHAT, FQNNGV. Trimming removed 5 bases from V and 6 bases from J; junction bases left unmatched: 13.

This clone was detected a few times. Other DNA sequences within the sample encode an identical CDR3. J is TRBJ1-5 and V is TRBV3-1 (or the pseudogene TRBV3-2); D remains ambiguous. The CDR3 extends over 14 amino acids. V lost 1 base and J 5 bases, leaving 9 bases between the germline ends. CDR1 and CDR2 (germline): LGHDT, YNNKEL (reference sequence). The CDR3 here is CASSQVPGDQPQHF. DNA of the CDR3: TGTGCCAGCAGCCAAGTACCAGGCGATCAGCCCCAGCATTTT.

This chain connects TRBV28 to TRBJ1-6; D remains ambiguous. This CDR3 has 12 amino acids. Deletions cut 3 bases from V and 16 bases from J, with 13 bases between. Germline loops: CDR1 MDHEN, CDR2 SYDVKM. The CDR3: CASSLRGSRLHF. The CDR3 DNA is TGTGCCAGCAGTTTGCGAGGCAGCCGACTCCACTTT.

This clone was counted only a few times. This sequence joins TRBV2 and TRBJ2-5; TRBD1 is a possible D gene (5 bases). The CDR3 has 13 amino acids. Trimming cost V 1 base and J 3 bases, with 6 bases left between them. Germline V gene sequence: CDR1 SNHLY, CDR2 FYNNEI. The CDR3 DNA sequence: TGTGCCAGCAGTGAAGGCAGGGAAGAGACCCAGTACTTC. Translating gives CASSEGREETQYF.

This clone was recorded only once. The genes are TRBV2 and TRBJ2-3; 7 bases are shared with TRBD1. Germline V lookup: CDR1 SNHLY, CDR2 FYNNEI. The CDR3 is 15 amino acids. The ends lost 7 bases at V and 0 bases at J; junction bases unmatched: 7. The CDR3 DNA follows: TGTGCCAGCAAGAACCGACAGGGCAGCACAGATACGCAGTATTTT. Amino acids: CASKNRQGSTDTQYF.

The chain joins TRBV24-1 to TRBJ2-2, with TRBD1 identical over 9 bases. V lost 4 bases to trimming and J lost 3 bases; unmatched junction nucleotides: 8. The CDR3 contains 17 residues. Looked up from germline, CDR1 is KGHDR and CDR2 is SFDVKD. The CDR3 DNA is TGTGCCACCAGTGAATACACAGGGGGCCTTGACACCGGGGAGCTGTTTTTT. Amino acids: CATSEYTGGLDTGELFF.

With regard to this clone: The sample carries other DNA sequences with the same CDR3. The rearrangement uses TRBV6-5 and TRBJ1-3, with a weak D call TRBD1 (5 bases). V was trimmed by 2 bases and J by 1 base, leaving 6 bases between them. Germline V CDR1 and CDR2: MNHEY, SVGAGI. CDR3 length: 14 residues. The CDR3 sequence: CASSYRGSGNTIYF. DNA for the CDR3: TGTGCCAGCAGTTACAGGGGTTCTGGAAACACCATATATTTT.

This clone turned up a few times. The chain employs TRBV2 and TRBJ1-1, with D possibly matching TRBD1 (5 bases). Germline lookup yields CDR1 SNHLY and CDR2 FYNNEI. The CDR3 is made up of 13 amino acids. Trimming shortened V by 6 bases and J by 0 bases, and 8 bases separated the two germline ends. The CDR3: CASRTGLNTEAFF. CDR3 nucleotides: TGTGCCAGCAGAACAGGATTGAACACTGAAGCTTTCTTT. Filled out from reference TRBV2 and TRBJ1-1, the complete variable domain reads EPEVTQTPSHQVTQMGQEVILRCVPISNHLYFYWYRQILGQKVEFLVSFYNNEISEKSEIFDDQFSVERPDGSNFTLKIRSTKLEDSAMYFCASRTGLNTEAFFGQGTRLTVV.

This clone was observed a few times. This chain connects TRBV28 to TRBJ1-6; D unclear. Deletions cut 5 bases from V and 4 bases from J, with 6 bases between. Germline CDR1 is MDHEN and CDR2 is SYDVKM. The CDR3 totals 13 residues. CDR3 sequence (DNA): TGTGCCAGCAGTAGCGGGTATAATTCACCCCTCCACTTT. Its protein is CASSSGYNSPLHF.